This T cell receptor (beta chain) was recovered during a study of T cell responses to AZD1222 COVID-19 vaccine. The table came from immunoSEQ multiplex PCR; TCRdb's copy has only in-frame clones and leaves some out. In the table there are more than 150,000 clones, around nine tenths of which are singletons. Second-dose recipients at about 4 or about 12 weeks were treated as one pooled group. The length of the CDR3 is 13 residues. The germline V gene encodes CDR1 MDHEN and CDR2 SYDVKM. V dropped 9 bases and J dropped 7 bases, with 13 bases sitting between them. The chain uses TRBV28 and TRBJ1-6, with D maybe TRBD1 (6 bases). The sequence was collected from an adult who received the AZD1222 COVID-19 vaccine. Specimen: peripheral blood, collected 28 days after the second AZD1222 dose. The CDR3 coding sequence is TGTGCCAGTAACAGGGAGGAGAATTCACCCCTCCACTTT. Translated, it gives CASNREENSPLHF.